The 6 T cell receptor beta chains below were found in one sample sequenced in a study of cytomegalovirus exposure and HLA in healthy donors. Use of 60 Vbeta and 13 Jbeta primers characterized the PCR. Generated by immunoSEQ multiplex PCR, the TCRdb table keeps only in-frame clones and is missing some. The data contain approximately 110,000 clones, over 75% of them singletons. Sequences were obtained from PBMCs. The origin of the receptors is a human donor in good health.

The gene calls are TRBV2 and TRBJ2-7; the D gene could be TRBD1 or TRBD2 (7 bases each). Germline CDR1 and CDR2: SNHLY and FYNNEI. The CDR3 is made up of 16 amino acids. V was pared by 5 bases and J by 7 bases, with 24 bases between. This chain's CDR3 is CASSKGGVVGQAEQYF. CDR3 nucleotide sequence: TGTGCCAGCAGTAAAGGGGGGGTGGTCGGACAGGCGGAGCAGTACTTC.

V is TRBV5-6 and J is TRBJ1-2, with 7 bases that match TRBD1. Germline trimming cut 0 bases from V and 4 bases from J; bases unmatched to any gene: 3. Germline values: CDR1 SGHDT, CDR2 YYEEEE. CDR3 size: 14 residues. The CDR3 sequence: CASSLEQGIYGYTF. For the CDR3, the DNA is TGTGCCAGCAGCTTGGAACAGGGGATCTATGGCTACACCTTC.

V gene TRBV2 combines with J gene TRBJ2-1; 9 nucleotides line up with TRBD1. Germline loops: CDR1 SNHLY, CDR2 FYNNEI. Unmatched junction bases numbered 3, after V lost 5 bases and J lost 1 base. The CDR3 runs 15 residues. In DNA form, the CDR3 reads TGTGCCAGCAGTCGACAGGGGGGTTCCTACAATGAGCAGTTCTTC. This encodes CASSRQGGSYNEQFF.

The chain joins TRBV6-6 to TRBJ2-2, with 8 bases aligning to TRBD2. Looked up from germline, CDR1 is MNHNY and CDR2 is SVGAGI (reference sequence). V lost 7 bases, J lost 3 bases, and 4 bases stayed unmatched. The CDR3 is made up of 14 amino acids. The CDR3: CASNPGRDTGELFF. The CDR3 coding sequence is TGTGCCAGCAACCCCGGGAGGGACACCGGGGAGCTGTTTTTT.

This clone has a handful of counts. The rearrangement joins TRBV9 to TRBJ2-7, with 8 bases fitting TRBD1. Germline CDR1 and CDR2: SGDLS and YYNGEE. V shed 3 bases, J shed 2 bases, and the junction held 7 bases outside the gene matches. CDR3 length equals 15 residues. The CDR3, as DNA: TGTGCCAGCAGCGAAGACTGGACAGGGACCTACGAGCAGTACTTC. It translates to CASSEDWTGTYEQYF.

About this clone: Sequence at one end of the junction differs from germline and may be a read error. The CDR3 protein is CASSLSGDRGGDQSQHF. CDR3 sequence (DNA): TGTGCCAGCAGCTTATCAGGGGACAGGGGAGGTGATCAGTCCCAGCATTTT. V and J are TRBV11-3 and TRBJ1-5; 10 positions agree with TRBD1. CDR3 length: 17 residues. Germline V lookup: CDR1 SGHNT, CDR2 YENEEA.